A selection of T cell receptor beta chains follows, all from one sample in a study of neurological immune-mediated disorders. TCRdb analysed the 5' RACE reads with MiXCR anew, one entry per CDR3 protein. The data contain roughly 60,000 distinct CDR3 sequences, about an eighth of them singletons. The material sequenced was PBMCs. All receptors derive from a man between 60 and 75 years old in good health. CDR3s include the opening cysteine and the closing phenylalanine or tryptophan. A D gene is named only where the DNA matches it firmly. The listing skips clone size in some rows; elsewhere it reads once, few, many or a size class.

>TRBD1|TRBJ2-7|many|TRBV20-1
TGCAGTGCTAGTGGGCCGGGACAGGTTTACGAGCAGTACTTC
CSASGPGQVYEQYF
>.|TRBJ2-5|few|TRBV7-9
TGTGCCAGCAGGTCCGGTGGGGAGACCCAGTACTTC
CASRSGGETQYF
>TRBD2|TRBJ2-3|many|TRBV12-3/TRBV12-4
TGTGCCAGCAGTCCTGGGACTAGCACGAAGCTTATTTCCGGGGATACGCAGTATTTT
CASSPGTSTKLISGDTQYF
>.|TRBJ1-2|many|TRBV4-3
TGCGCCAGCAGCCAAGAAGGAGGTATAGGTGGCTACACCTTC
CASSQEGGIGGYTF
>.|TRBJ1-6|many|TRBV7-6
TGTGCCAGCAGTCCAACGTCCCGAGGGAATTCACCCCTCCACTTT
CASSPTSRGNSPLHF
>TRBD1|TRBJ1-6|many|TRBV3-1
TGTGCCAGCAGCTTCGGGACAGATAATTCACCCCTCCACTTT
CASSFGTDNSPLHF
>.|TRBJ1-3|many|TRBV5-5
TGTGCCAGCAGCTTTGGCGGGTCCCCCCCTGGAAACACCATATATTTT
CASSFGGSPPGNTIYF
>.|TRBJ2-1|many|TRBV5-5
TGTGCCAGCAGCTTTGGGCAGGGCTTAGGTGAGCAGTTCTTC
CASSFGQGLGEQFF
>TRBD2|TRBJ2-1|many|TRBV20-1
TGCAGTGCTAGAGCTGGGGGGGGAACCTACAATGAGCAGTTCTTC
CSARAGGGTYNEQFF
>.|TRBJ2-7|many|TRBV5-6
TGTGCCAGCAGCTTCCTTACGGCAGGCGCGTACGAGCAGTACTTC
CASSFLTAGAYEQYF
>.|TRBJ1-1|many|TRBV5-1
TGCGCCAGCAGCTTAGACAGGAGCTATGAAGCTTTCTTT
CASSLDRSYEAFF
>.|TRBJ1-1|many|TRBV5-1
TGCGCCAGCAGCTTGGGTCGGGGGTCGGGCACTGAAGCTTTCTTT
CASSLGRGSGTEAFF
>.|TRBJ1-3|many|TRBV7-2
TGTGCCAGCAGCTTAGGTACATCAAGCTCTGGAAACACCATATATTTT
CASSLGTSSSGNTIYF
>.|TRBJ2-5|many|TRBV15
TGTGCCACTGGAGGGGAAGGGGGAGGCCAAGAGACCCAGTACTTC
CATGGEGGGQETQYF
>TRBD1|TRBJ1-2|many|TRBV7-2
TGTGCCAGCAGCTTAGCCCCAGGGGGAACTAACTATGGCTACACCTTC
CASSLAPGGTNYGYTF
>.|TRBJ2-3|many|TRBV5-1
TGCGCCAGCAGCTTGCCCACGGGGAACACAGATACGCAGTATTTT
CASSLPTGNTDTQYF
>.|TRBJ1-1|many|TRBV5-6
TGTGCCAGCAGCTTTTCCACTGAAGCTTTCTTT
CASSFSTEAFF
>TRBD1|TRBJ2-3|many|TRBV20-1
TGCAGTGCTAGAGGCCTACAGGGGGAGACGCAGTATTTT
CSARGLQGETQYF
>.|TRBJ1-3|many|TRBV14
TGTGCCAGCAGCCAAGGATTCGGGTTTGTTGATGGAAACACCATATATTTT
CASSQGFGFVDGNTIYF
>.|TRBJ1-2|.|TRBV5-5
TGTGCCAGCAGGCGAGCAGGGGAAGGCTACACCTTC
CASRRAGEGYTF
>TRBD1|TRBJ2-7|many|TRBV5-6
TGTGCCAGCAGCTCGCCTAGGGACAGGAGCTCCTACGAGCAGTACTTC
CASSSPRDRSSYEQYF
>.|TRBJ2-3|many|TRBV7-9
TGTGCCAGCAGCTTGTCTTCCTTGGGGGAGAGCACAGATACGCAGTATTTT
CASSLSSLGESTDTQYF
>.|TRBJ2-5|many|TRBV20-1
TGCAGTGCCTTCCAAGGCGGTCGGGAGACCCAGTACTTC
CSAFQGGRETQYF
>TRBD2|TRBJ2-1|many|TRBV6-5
TGTGCCAGCAGGGGGCGGGGGGGCTTCAATGAGCAGTTCTTC
CASRGRGGFNEQFF
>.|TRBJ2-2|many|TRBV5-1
TGCGCCAGCAGCTGGCATGACACCGGGGAGCTGTTTTTT
CASSWHDTGELFF
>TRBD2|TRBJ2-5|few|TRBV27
TGTGCCAGCAGTTTCGTGACTAGCTCGGGCCAAGAGACCCAGTACTTC
CASSFVTSSGQETQYF
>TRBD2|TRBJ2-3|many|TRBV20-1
TGCAGTGCTAGAGGACTAGCGGGGGGTACGCAGTATTTT
CSARGLAGGTQYF
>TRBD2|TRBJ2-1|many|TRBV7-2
TGTGCCAGCAGCTTCCTTAGCGGGGGGAACTACAATGAGCAGTTCTTC
CASSFLSGGNYNEQFF
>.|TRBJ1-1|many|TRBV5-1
TGCGCCAGCAGCCCGGGGGAGAGGGGCACTGAAGCTTTCTTT
CASSPGERGTEAFF
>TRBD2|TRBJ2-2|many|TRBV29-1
TGCAGCGTTGGCGGATCTAGCGGGGGGGCCGTCGACACCGGGGAGCTGTTTTTT
CSVGGSSGGAVDTGELFF
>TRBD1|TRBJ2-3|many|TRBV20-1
TGCAGTGCCCCTGACAGGGGGCGTTCAGATACGCAGTATTTT
CSAPDRGRSDTQYF
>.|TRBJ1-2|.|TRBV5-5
TGTGCCAGCAGCCCTTCCGCTTCCTCAATCGTCGGCTACACCTTC
CASSPSASSIVGYTF
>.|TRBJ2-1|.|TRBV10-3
TGTGCCATCAGTAATAAGGCGGATGAGCAGTTCTTC
CAISNKADEQFF
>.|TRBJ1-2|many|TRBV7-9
TGTGCCAGCAGCTTAGAGGAGCGGATCGATGGCTACACCTTC
CASSLEERIDGYTF
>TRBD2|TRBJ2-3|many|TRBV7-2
TGTGCCAGCAGCTTGTTGGCTAGCGGGGGCCCTAGCACAGATACGCAGTATTTT
CASSLLASGGPSTDTQYF
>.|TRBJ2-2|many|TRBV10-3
TGTGCCATCAGCGGGGGGCCCAACACCGGGGAGCTGTTTTTT
CAISGGPNTGELFF
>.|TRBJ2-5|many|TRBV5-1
TGCGCCAGCAGACCTCAGGAGTTAAAAGAGACCCAGTACTTC
CASRPQELKETQYF
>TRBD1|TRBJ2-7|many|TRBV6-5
TGTGCCAGCAGTGACAGGGACCTGAACTACGAGCAGTACTTC
CASSDRDLNYEQYF
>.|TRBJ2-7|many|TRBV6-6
TGTGCCAGCAGTTACGAAGTCGGGTTGGATCGGTACTTC
CASSYEVGLDRYF
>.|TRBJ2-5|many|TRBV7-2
TGTGCCAGCAGCTTAGCTCAAGGGATACGCGCAAGGACCCAGTACTTC
CASSLAQGIRARTQYF
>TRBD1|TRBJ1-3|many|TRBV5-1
TGCGCCAGCAGCCCCATGGGGACAGGGCCCTCTGGAAACACCATATATTTT
CASSPMGTGPSGNTIYF
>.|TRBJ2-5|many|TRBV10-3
TGTGCCATCAGTGAGCCTCCCCAGCAAGAGACCCAGTACTTC
CAISEPPQQETQYF
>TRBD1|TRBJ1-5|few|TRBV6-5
TGTGCCAGCAGTAGGACAGGGAGAGAACAGCCCCAGCATTTT
CASSRTGREQPQHF
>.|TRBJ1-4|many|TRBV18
TGTGCCAGCTCACCAATGGGAGGAGTGGAAAAACTGTTTTTT
CASSPMGGVEKLFF
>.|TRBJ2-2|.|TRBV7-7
TGTGCTAGCAGCTTAATGACGGGGTCTACCGGGGAGCTGTTTTTT
CASSLMTGSTGELFF
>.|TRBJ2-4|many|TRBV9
TGTGCCAGCAGCTCCGGTGGGGGACTAGCCAAAAACATTCAGTACTTC
CASSSGGGLAKNIQYF
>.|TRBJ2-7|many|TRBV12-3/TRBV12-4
TGTGCCAGCAGTTTAGCGTCCGCCCAGGTTAATCCGTACTTC
CASSLASAQVNPYF
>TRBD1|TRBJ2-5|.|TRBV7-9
TGTGCCAGCAGCTTAGGACAGGGGTATGAGACCCAGTACTTC
CASSLGQGYETQYF
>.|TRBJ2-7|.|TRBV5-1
TGCGCCAGCAGCCGAGGAGGGTACGAGCAGTACTTC
CASSRGGYEQYF
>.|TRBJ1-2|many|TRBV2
TGTGCCAGCAGCGACGGGATCGCCGGAGACGAAGGCTACACCTTC
CASSDGIAGDEGYTF
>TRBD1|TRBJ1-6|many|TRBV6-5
TGTGCCAGCAGTTACTCGCGACAGGGGGATTCACCCCTCCACTTT
CASSYSRQGDSPLHF
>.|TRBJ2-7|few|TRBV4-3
TGCGCCAGCAGCCAAGGACGGAGCTCCTACGAGCAGTACTTC
CASSQGRSSYEQYF
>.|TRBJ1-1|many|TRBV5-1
TGCGCCAGCACCTTATCTTCACTGGGAACTGAAGCTTTCTTT
CASTLSSLGTEAFF
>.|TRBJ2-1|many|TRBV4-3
TGCGCCAGCAGCCCCCGGTCCAGCTCCTACAATGAGCAGTTCTTC
CASSPRSSSYNEQFF
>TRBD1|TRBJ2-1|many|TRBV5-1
TGCGCCAGCAGCCCGGGACAGTCCTACAATGAGCAGTTCTTC
CASSPGQSYNEQFF
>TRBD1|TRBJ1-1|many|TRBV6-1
TGTGCCAGCAGTGCACTGACAGGGGAGGCTGAAGCTTTCTTT
CASSALTGEAEAFF
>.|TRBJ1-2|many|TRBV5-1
TGCGCCAGCAGCTTTCTTAGCTCCCCCTATGGCTACACCTTC
CASSFLSSPYGYTF